These T cell receptor beta chains were read from a single sample in a study of blood T cell repertoires in COVID-19. Generated by immunoSEQ multiplex PCR, the TCRdb table keeps only in-frame clones and is missing some. The data hold over 110,000 clones, with around 88% observed a single time. The sequencing sample was made of peripheral blood. These receptors came from a human donor in a cohort sampled during active COVID-19. Both conserved end residues are part of each CDR3. D genes are given only for firm matches. The size field is filled for only some rows; it gives once, few, many or a size class.

>TRBD2|.|TRBJ2-1|TRBV10-3
TGTGCCATCAGCCCGAGCACGGGGACTAGCGGGGGGGATGAGCAGTTCTTC
CAISPSTGTSGGDEQFF
>TRBD1|few|TRBJ1-5|TRBV2
TGTGCCAGCAGGGAGACAGGGGGCCGGAATCAGCCCCAGCATTTT
CASRETGGRNQPQHF
>.|.|TRBJ1-5|TRBV6-5
TGTGCCAGCAGGGGAGGAGACCAGCCCCAGCATTTT
CASRGGDQPQHF
>TRBD2|.|TRBJ2-1|TRBV18
TGTGCCAGCTCACACACGGGACTAGCGGGCCCCAGCTCCTACAATGAGCAGTTCTTC
CASSHTGLAGPSSYNEQFF
>.|.|TRBJ2-6|TRBV19
TGTGCCAGTAGACCTACAGAACGGGGCTCTGGGGCCAACGTCCTGACTTTC
CASRPTERGSGANVLTF
>.|.|TRBJ2-1|TRBV24-1
TGTGCCACCAGTGAACATGACAGGGGAGGGAGCTCCTACAATGAGCAGTTCTTC
CATSEHDRGGSSYNEQFF
>TRBD1|.|TRBJ1-4|TRBV30
TGTGCCTGGAGTAGACAGGGGTCTAATGAAAAACTGTTTTTT
CAWSRQGSNEKLFF
>TRBD2|.|TRBJ2-5|TRBV13
TGTGCCAGCAGCTTGACTAGCGGGGTAGAGACCCAGTACTTC
CASSLTSGVETQYF
>TRBD1|.|TRBJ1-6|TRBV9
TGTGCCAGCAGCACTGATGGGACAGGGGGCAGTTCACCCCTCCACTTT
CASSTDGTGGSSPLHF
>TRBD2|many|TRBJ2-6|TRBV14
TGTGCCAGCAGCCGCCGGGGAGGGACTGGGGCCAACGTCCTGACTTTC
CASSRRGGTGANVLTF
>.|.|TRBJ2-7|TRBV11-2
TGTGCCAGCTCTCCAATAAGGCGGGTCACCTACGAGCAGTACTTC
CASSPIRRVTYEQYF
>.|.|TRBJ1-6|TRBV9
TGTGCCAGCAGCCTTGGGACACCACCCCTCCACTTT
CASSLGTPPLHF